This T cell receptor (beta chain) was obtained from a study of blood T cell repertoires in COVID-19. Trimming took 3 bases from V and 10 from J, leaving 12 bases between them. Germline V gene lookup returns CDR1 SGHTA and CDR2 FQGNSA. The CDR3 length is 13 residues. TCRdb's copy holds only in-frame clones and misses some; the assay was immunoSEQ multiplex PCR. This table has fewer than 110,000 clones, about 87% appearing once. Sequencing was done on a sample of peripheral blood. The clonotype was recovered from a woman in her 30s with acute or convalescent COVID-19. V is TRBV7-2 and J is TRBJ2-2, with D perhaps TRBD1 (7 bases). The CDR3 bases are TGTGCCAGCAGCTTGGGCAGGGGGGTGGAGCTGTTTTTT. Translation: CASSLGRGVELFF.